The source of this TCR beta chain is a study of T-cell reconstitution after alpha-beta-depleted transplantation in children. Study conclusions and caveats: There were reportedly several hundred expanded graft clones from which alpha-beta T cells came about two months after transplant.

Of note for this clonotype: Its antigen is unknown.

As it was prepared, the TCRbeta library received unique molecular identifiers. TCRdb itself ran the PCR reads through MiXCR, one entry per CDR3 protein. The data show hundreds of thousands of distinct CDR3 sequences, around 25% seen once. Germline loops: CDR1 DFQATT, CDR2 SNEGSKA (reference sequence). The CDR3 loop spans 15 amino acids. V shed 0 bases and J shed 5 bases, with 16 bases lying between them. The clonotype originates from a female patient under 10 years old who had a stem cell transplant for congenital amegakaryocytic thrombocytopenia, so the T cells may come from the graft donor. Sequencing was performed on PBMCs, mostly from graft donor cells, taken 360 days after TCRalphabeta/CD19-depleted stem cell transplant. V gene TRBV20-1 combines with J gene TRBJ1-2, with a tentative D call TRBD1 (5 bases). In DNA, the CDR3 is TGCAGTGCTAGAGATGGGCCAGGGTTGCTGTATGGCTACACCTTC. This sequence encodes CSARDGPGLLYGYTF.